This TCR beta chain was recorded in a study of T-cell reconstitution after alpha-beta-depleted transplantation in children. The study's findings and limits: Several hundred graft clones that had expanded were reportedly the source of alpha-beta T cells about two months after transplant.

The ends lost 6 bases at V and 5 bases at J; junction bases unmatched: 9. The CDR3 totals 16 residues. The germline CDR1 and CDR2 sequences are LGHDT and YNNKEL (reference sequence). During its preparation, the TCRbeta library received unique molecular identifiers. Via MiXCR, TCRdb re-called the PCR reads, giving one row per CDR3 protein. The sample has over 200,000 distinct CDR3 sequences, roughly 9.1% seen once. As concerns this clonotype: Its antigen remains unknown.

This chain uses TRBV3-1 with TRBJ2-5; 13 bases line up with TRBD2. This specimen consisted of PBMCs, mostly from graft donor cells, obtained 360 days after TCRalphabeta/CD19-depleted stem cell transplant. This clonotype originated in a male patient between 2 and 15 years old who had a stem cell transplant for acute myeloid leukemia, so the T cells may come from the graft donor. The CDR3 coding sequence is TGTGCCAGCAGGAGGACTAGCGGGAGTAAAACGGAGACCCAGTACTTC. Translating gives CASRRTSGSKTETQYF.